One and the same sample provided the 12 T cell receptor beta chains below, sequenced in a study of T cells in Graves' hyperthyroidism and ophthalmopathy. What was amplified from RNA transcripts were TCR beta CDR3 regions. Initially, a first-round RT-PCR of the TCR CDR3 employed the HTBI primer set. TCRdb reprocessed the multiplex PCR reads with MiXCR, giving one entry per CDR3 protein. The sample contains about 640,000 distinct CDR3 sequences, roughly 46% of which appear only once. Sequencing used peripheral blood or thyroid tissue (not recorded which). These receptors all come from an adult man with Graves' disease, either hyperthyroidism or ophthalmopathy (not recorded which).

This clonotype has only one observation. A much larger clone sits a single nucleotide away, making a read error possible. This chain uses TRBV2 with TRBJ1-5; D is undetermined. Germline V lookup: CDR1 SNHLY, CDR2 FYNNEI. Trimming pared 1 base from V and 3 bases from J, leaving 10 bases between. This CDR3 contains 15 residues. CDR3 nucleotides: TGTGCCAGCAGTGAAGAGCTTGGGTTCAATCAGCCCCAGCATTTT. This sequence encodes CASSEELGFNQPQHF. The whole variable domain, filled in from reference TRBV2 and TRBJ1-5, reads EPEVTQTPSHQVTQMGQEVILRCVPISNHLYFYWYRQILGQKVEFLVSFYNNEISEKSEIFDDQFSVERPDGSNFTLKIRSTKLEDSAMYFCASSEELGFNQPQHFGDGTRLSIL.

The rearrangement uses TRBV7-9 and TRBJ1-4, with TRBD1 as a possible D gene (5 bases). Germline loops: CDR1 SEHNR, CDR2 FQNEAQ (reference sequence). CDR3 length: 17 amino acids. V was shortened by 0 bases and J by 4 bases, with 15 bases between the two germline ends. CDR3 sequence (DNA): TGTGCCAGCAGCTTAGCCCTCCGGCAGGGCCTTAATGAAAAACTGTTTTTT. Translation gives CASSLALRQGLNEKLFF.

V gene TRBV6-5 combines with J gene TRBJ1-4; a weak D match, TRBD1 (6 bases). V was shortened by 6 bases and J by 5 bases, with 13 bases between the two germline ends. Germline V CDR1 and CDR2: MNHEY, SVGAGI. The CDR3 contains 14 residues. The CDR3 DNA reads TGTGCCAGCAGATACAGGGTCGAGAATGAAAAACTGTTTTTT. Its translation is CASRYRVENEKLFF.

V gene TRBV10-3 combines with J gene TRBJ1-6, with D unclear. V lost 10 bases to trimming and J lost 5 bases, with 12 bases between them. Germline assignment: CDR1 ENHRY and CDR2 SYGVKD. This CDR3 has 13 residues. CDR3: CASANMNNSPLHF. As DNA, the CDR3 is TGTGCCAGTGCAAACATGAATAATTCACCCCTCCACTTT.

J is TRBJ2-5 and V is TRBV20-1; 11 nucleotides agree with TRBD2. The CDR3 length is 15 residues. Trimming cost V 0 bases and J 7 bases; bases outside gene matches: 7. Looked up from germline, CDR1 is DFQATT and CDR2 is SNEGSKA (reference sequence). CDR3 residues: CSARDILAGEGTQYF. The CDR3 nucleotides read TGCAGTGCTAGAGATATACTAGCGGGGGAAGGGACCCAGTACTTC.

The chain has TRBV7-9 and TRBJ2-2; 8 bases line up with TRBD2. The CDR3 covers 18 residues. From germline, CDR1 is SEHNR and CDR2 FQNEAQ (reference sequence). Trimming at V came to 5 bases and at J to 0 bases, leaving 11 bases not matched to a gene. The CDR3 sequence is CASSPDGGGFTNTGELFF. CDR3 nucleotide sequence: TGTGCCAGCAGCCCGGACGGCGGGGGGTTCACGAACACCGGGGAGCTGTTTTTT.

The table lists this clonotype with a count of one. The chain carries TRBV20-1 and TRBJ2-5, with D perhaps given as TRBD1 or TRBD2 (5 bases each). Germline V gives CDR1 DFQATT, CDR2 SNEGSKA (reference sequence). This CDR3 spans 13 amino acids. V lost 3 bases to trimming and J lost 5 bases, with 13 bases between them. The CDR3 protein is CSASPGALETQYF. CDR3 DNA sequence: TGCAGTGCTAGCCCCGGGGCGCTTGAGACCCAGTACTTC.

The rearrangement uses TRBV19 and TRBJ1-3; the D is unclear. The germline V gene has CDR1 LNHDA and CDR2 SQIVND (reference sequence). The CDR3 extends over 17 amino acids. V shed 4 bases and J shed 0 bases, with 16 bases lying between them. CDR3 in amino acids: CASSTPARPSSGNTIYF. The DNA for the CDR3 is TGTGCCAGTAGTACGCCTGCCAGACCCAGCTCTGGAAACACCATATATTTT.

The chain couples TRBV2 to TRBJ1-6; 8 bases fit TRBD1. The CDR3 is 15 residues long. In germline, CDR1 is SNHLY, CDR2 FYNNEI. The J segment lost 7 bases and the V segment lost 6 bases, leaving 8 bases of the junction unmatched. The CDR3 loop is CASRGGQVGNSPLHF. DNA for the CDR3: TGTGCCAGCAGGGGGGGACAGGTTGGGAATTCACCCCTCCACTTT.

This chain joins TRBV9 and TRBJ1-2; D is uncertain. There are 14 residues in the CDR3. Trimming cost V 3 bases and J 3 bases, with 12 bases left between them. Germline V gene data show CDR1 as SGDLS and CDR2 as YYNGEE. CDR3 residues: CASSAGRMDYGYTF. Written as DNA, the CDR3 is TGTGCCAGCAGCGCAGGACGGATGGACTATGGCTACACCTTC.

This clonotype was seen just once. The CDR3 ends on some other residue instead of the conserved phenylalanine or tryptophan, so this is likely a read error. The DNA is left out, because the CDR3 cannot be placed on it with certainty; the CDR3 is given as TCRdb lists it. V gene TRBV29-1 combines with J gene TRBJ2-7; TRBD1, the D gene given by the table, was not confirmed from the DNA. Termini included, the CDR3 measures 10 amino acids. Germline V gene sequence: CDR1 SQVTM, CDR2 ANQGSEA. CDR3 protein: CSVARGEQRI.

This clonotype occurred many times. This sequence joins TRBV2 and TRBJ1-6; perhaps TRBD1 as D (6 bases). Germline V lookup: CDR1 SNHLY, CDR2 FYNNEI. The length of the CDR3 is 16 residues. V lost 2 bases to trimming and J lost 6 bases, with 14 bases between them. CDR3 coding DNA: TGTGCCAGCAGTGAAATAGAGGACAGCTTTAATTCACCCCTCCACTTT. Translated: CASSEIEDSFNSPLHF.